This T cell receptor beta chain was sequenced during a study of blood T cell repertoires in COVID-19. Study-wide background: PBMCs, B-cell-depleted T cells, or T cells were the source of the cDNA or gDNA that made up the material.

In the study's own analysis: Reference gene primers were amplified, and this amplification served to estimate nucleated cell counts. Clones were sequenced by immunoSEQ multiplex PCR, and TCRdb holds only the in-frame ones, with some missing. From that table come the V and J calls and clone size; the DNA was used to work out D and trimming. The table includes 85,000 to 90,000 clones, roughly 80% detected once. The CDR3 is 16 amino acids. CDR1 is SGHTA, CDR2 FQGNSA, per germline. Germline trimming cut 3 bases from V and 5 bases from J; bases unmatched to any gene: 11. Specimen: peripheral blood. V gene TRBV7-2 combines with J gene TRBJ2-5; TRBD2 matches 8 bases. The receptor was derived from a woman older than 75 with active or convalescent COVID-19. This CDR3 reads CASSLGSAGDWETQYF. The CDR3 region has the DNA TGTGCCAGCAGCTTGGGTTCAGCGGGAGATTGGGAGACCCAGTACTTC.